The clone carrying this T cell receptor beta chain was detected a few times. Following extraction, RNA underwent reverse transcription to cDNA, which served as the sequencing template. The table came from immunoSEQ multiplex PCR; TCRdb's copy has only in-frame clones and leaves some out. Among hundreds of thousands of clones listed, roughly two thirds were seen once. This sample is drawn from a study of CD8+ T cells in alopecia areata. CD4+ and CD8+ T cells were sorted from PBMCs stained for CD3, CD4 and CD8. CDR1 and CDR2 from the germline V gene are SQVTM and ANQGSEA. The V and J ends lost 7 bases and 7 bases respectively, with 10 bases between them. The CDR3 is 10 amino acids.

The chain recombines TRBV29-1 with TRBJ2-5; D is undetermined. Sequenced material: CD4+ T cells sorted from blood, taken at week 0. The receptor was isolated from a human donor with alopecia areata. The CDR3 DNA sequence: TGCAGCGGGCATTCCGGGACCCAGTACTTC. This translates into CSGHSGTQYF. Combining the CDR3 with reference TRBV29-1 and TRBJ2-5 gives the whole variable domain SAVISQKPSRDICQRGTSLTIQCQVDSQVTMMFWYRQQPGQSLTLIATANQGSEATYESGFVIDKFPISRPNLTFSTLTVSNMSPEDSSIYLCSGHSGTQYFGPGTRLLVL.